A single TCR beta chain is shown here with its context. This clone's antigen is unknown. No base quality values were provided; no much bigger clone lies one nucleotide off. The data belong to a study of cytomegalovirus exposure and HLA in healthy donors (dated by TCRdb to the late 2010s). Describing the broader study: In an earlier analysis of approximately 500 of the donors, roughly 300 Gb of sequence data and 120 million or so unique TCR beta sequences from 150 million to 200 million T cells were reported. Donor age, sex, ethnicity and CMV serostatus were collected together with the repertoire data. A separate validation cohort of some 130 different subjects was used in addition to the roughly 700-subject first cohort. Five DR-DQ haplotypes were handled as single units for association and clustering, since linkage in the cohort was strong. The study combined high-throughput TCR immunosequencing, statistical association of individual TCRs with disease status, and machine learning to predict cytomegalovirus infection status. The study aimed to test whether signatures of past pathogen exposure could be identified by cataloging public T cell receptors. A later analysis re-examined previously published TCR beta repertoires from more than 650 donors and added high-resolution HLA genotyping to investigate patterns of TCR occurrence. HLA typing included class I and class II loci at four-digit resolution. In an earlier analysis of 500 to 650 of the donors, high-throughput TCR beta sequencing was used to judge whether each TCR beta V gene segment behaved as functional or pseudogenic. The genetic ancestry cluster associated with self-reported Caucasian donors included over 80% of the 300 to 450 genotyped donors. Across 398 genotyped donors of the cohort, an average of about 250,000 unique TCR beta nucleotide sequences per donor were sequenced, and around 20% of those sequences were non-productive. Rather than drawing on any new phenotypic data, the later analysis identified candidate immune exposures from TCR beta sequences and the way those sequences occurred across donors. The T cell repertoires of about 700 subjects were profiled by immunosequencing and related to cytomegalovirus serostatus. All discovery cohort repertoires had been generated on a single sequencing platform. An early release covering roughly 640 HLA-typed donors comprised approximately 300 gigabases of sequencing data and roughly 85 million unique TCR sequences. Genome-wide SNP genotypes for about 60% of the 666 donors were used in a later genetic analysis, which treated that subset as a discovery cohort. Typing coverage differed by locus: A, B, C, DRB1 and DQB1 were typed in roughly 620-640 donors, DQA1 in about 500, DPA1 in some 610, and DPB1 in about 450.

The library was obtained by the immunoSEQ multiplex PCR assay. For the multiplex PCR, a mixture combining 60 forward primers for TCR Vbeta segments and 13 reverse primers for TCR Jbeta segments was used. The CDR3 region of rearranged TCR beta genes was amplified from genomic DNA by a multiplex PCR assay. The Illumina HiSeq System was used to sequence the amplified TCR beta libraries as 87-base-pair reads. As for the authors' bioinformatics: A later analysis tallied 80 million to 95 million unique TCR beta chains across the 666 repertoires, and about 12 million of those chains were shared by two or more donors. To remove PCR and sequencing errors, raw reads were error-corrected and collapsed into unique sequences using a nearest-neighbor algorithm that merged closely related sequences. CDR3 sequences were aligned to IMGT reference sequences to assign V, D and J gene segments. For a sequence to be retained, at least a six-nucleotide match to both a V gene segment and a J gene segment was required. Rearrangements were called productive when the CDR3 lacked stop codons and stayed in frame with V and J; all others were non-productive. CDR3 was defined by IMGT convention, running from the second conserved V-encoded cysteine to the conserved J-encoded phenylalanine. In an earlier analysis of 500 to 650 of the donors, sequences lacking an unambiguous match to a single V gene segment were excluded. An earlier analysis of just under 600 of the donors called V segments functional above 56.7% productive rearrangements and segregating when the between-donor standard deviation exceeded 5%. A statistical classification framework was built to diagnose cytomegalovirus status from the catalog of TCR beta chain sequences. In a later analysis, TCR nucleotide sequences were compared against IMGT/GENE-DB human TR gene sequences so that V and J genes could be assigned. A later analysis assigned CDR3 sequences and most-parsimonious VDJ recombination scenarios with the TCRdist pipeline. In a later analysis, each TCR beta chain was defined by its CDR3 amino acid sequence together with its V-gene family, and reads lacking a unique V-gene family were excluded. A later analysis removed 500 to 650 highly shared, low-generation-probability nucleotide sequences to deal with suspected cross-contamination and a sequencing artifact. A later analysis calculated a clonal expansion index for each public chain from normalized within-repertoire ranks of inferred template counts. In a later analysis, generation probabilities were computed using a VDJ recombination model fitted to out-of-frame rearrangements, and the results were checked against IGoR. A later analysis scored TCR-TCR, TCR-HLA and TCR-CMV co-occurrence with hypergeometric tests, applying a repertoire-size bias correction to TCR pairs. In a later analysis, false discovery rates were estimated by permuting HLA or CMV assignments 20 times. In a later analysis, co-occurring TCRs were grouped using DBSCAN, with TCRdist sequence similarity added in when clustering inside HLA-allele-positive subsets. Repertoires with fewer than 30,000 or more than 120,000 public chains, plus five repertoires with anomalous nucleotide sharing, were excluded from co-occurrence clustering. Imported from immuneACCESS, the table was reduced by TCRdb to in-frame sequences with V and J called. These copies leave out some clones; in studies compared against another copy, an unresolved V gene accounts for under half, and the cause of the remainder is not known. V and J calls and clone size are those listed in that table; D and trimming were worked out from the DNA. Counted in this sample were 160,000 or so clones; under 85% of them appeared once. The top ten constitute roughly 4% of the sample.

CDR1 SGHAT and CDR2 FQDESV were looked up in the germline V gene (reference sequence). The junction shows trimming of 1 base on V and 9 bases on J, plus 9 bases between the germline ends. The CDR3 holds 13 amino acids from the cysteine to the phenylalanine. Only CDR3 DNA remains: 39 bases, in frame from the first base. The cohort was made up of several hundred healthy bone marrow donors. At the time of sampling, all cohort members were nominally healthy, though unrecorded immune exposures were likely present. The donor was CMV seropositive and was included in the group of about 290 seropositive cohort members. A peripheral blood sample was provided by each donor, and peripheral blood mononuclear cells were used for TCR beta sequencing. Genomic DNA extraction from the blood cell samples was performed with the Qiagen DNeasy Blood Extraction Kit. General findings and caveats noted by the study authors: In an earlier analysis of fewer than 750 of the donors, most TCR beta V segments were observed in productive rearrangements about 87% or about 30% of the time, broadly matching IMGT annotations. The study gave a list of about 170 TCR beta chains associated with cytomegalovirus. Presence/absence analyses assumed roughly uniform sequencing depth across donors, an assumption that may not hold. A further reported finding was that TCR beta sequences accurately predicted the HLA-A and HLA-B alleles for most subjects in the first cohort. Because HLA typing was unavailable for some donors at each locus, only the typed subset was used in association tests. Compared with equally common non-associated chains, HLA-associated TCR beta chains in a later analysis were more clonally expanded and had lower generation probabilities. In a later analysis, several top co-occurrence clusters were reported to appear linked to parvovirus B19, influenza, CMV and Epstein-Barr virus. The 87-base-pair reads could not distinguish some IMGT-functional V segments, including TRBV6-2 and TRBV6-3, so those segments were excluded. At a false discovery rate of 0.05, a later analysis linked 16,000 or so TCR beta sequences to specific HLA alleles. In vitro tests confirmed that a few of the cytomegalovirus-associated TCR beta chains recognize cytomegalovirus antigens. A group of highly shared sequence variants was considered likely to be a technical artifact of the sequencing pipeline. Assigning TCR associations to individual alleles was difficult when HLA alleles, especially DR and DQ, strongly co-occurred. An association between a missense DCLRE1C variant and V-gene and J-gene trimming of TCR beta chains was found in a later genetic analysis and replicated in an independent cohort. While some public TCRs were present in many individuals, most TCR sequences turned up only very rarely across donors. The earlier analysis of around 600 of the donors excluded fewer than 20 rarely observed V segments, including chromosome 9 orphons, because counts were too low. In a later genetic analysis, fewer N-insertions in productive TCRs were reported among donors in an Asian-associated ancestry cluster than the approximately 670-donor mean. Cytomegalovirus status was reported to be diagnosed by the classifier with high specificity and sensitivity in both the original and validation cohorts. A later analysis found that TCR association rates varied across HLA loci, with DRB1 alleles showing the most associated TCRs and HLA-C alleles the fewest. A later analysis found that most CMV-associated TCR beta chains appeared HLA-restricted, with HLA associations seemingly driven largely by CMV exposure. CMV serostatus was the only immune exposure information available for the cohort. This cohort had only TCR beta chains sequenced, and the lack of alpha or paired-chain data limited which features could be detected. According to the authors, the approach could potentially be generalized to other disease states and immunological phenotypes. Correlated functional status among segregating V segments might reflect linkage disequilibrium, but an unknown experimental factor could not be ruled out.

The sequence was obtained from a man over 45 in good health and CMV-seropositive. The rearranged chain carries TRBV11-1 and TRBJ2-2; confidence is insufficient to name the D gene. What was sequenced was PBMCs. The DNA sequence reads TGTGCCAGCAGCTTAGTGGTGGGCTGGGAGCTGTTTTTT. It translates as CASSLVVGWELFF. With the portions outside the CDR3 filled from the reference TRBV11-1 and TRBJ2-2 genes, the complete variable region becomes EAEVAQSPRYKITEKSQAVAFWCDPISGHATLYWYRQILGQGPELLVQFQDESVVDDSQLPKDRFSAERLKGVDSTLKIQPAELGDSAMYLCASSLVVGWELFFGEGSRLTVL.